These 11 T cell receptor beta chains were all obtained from the same sample, sequenced in a study of T cells in Graves' hyperthyroidism and ophthalmopathy. Template material for amplifying TCR beta CDR3 regions consisted of RNA transcripts. Primed by the HTBI set, a first-round RT-PCR was run on the TCR CDR3. In TCRdb, the multiplex PCR reads were re-called with MiXCR into one record per CDR3 protein. The sample includes about 360,000 distinct CDR3 sequences, roughly 13% of them seen just once. Sequencing used blood. Every receptor here comes from a woman aged 18-29 years with Graves' hyperthyroidism.

There are many counts of this clonotype. The chain uses TRBV5-4 and TRBJ2-7, with D perhaps TRBD2 (5 bases). V lost 0 bases to trimming and J lost 5 bases, with 12 bases between them. CDR3 length equals 14 residues. In germline, CDR1 is SGHNT, CDR2 YYREEE (reference sequence). The CDR3 region is CASSLDLLANEQYF. In DNA, the CDR3 is TGTGCCAGCAGCTTGGATCTGCTAGCCAACGAGCAGTACTTC.

This clonotype was detected a few times. The rearrangement links TRBV9 to TRBJ2-2; 12 bases match TRBD2. The germline gives CDR1 SGDLS, CDR2 YYNGEE. Losses at the gene ends were 8 bases for V and 8 bases for J; bases not matched to a gene: 4. CDR3 size: 13 residues. The CDR3 spells CASRTSGTGELFF. CDR3 nucleotide sequence: TGTGCCAGTCGGACTAGCGGGACTGGGGAGCTGTTTTTT.

Note on this clonotype: A read error may account for a junction end that differs from germline. The chain recombines TRBV6-2 or TRBV6-3 with TRBJ1-4; tentative D call: TRBD1 (5 bases). The CDR3 is made up of 14 amino acids. Per germline, CDR1 MNHEY and CDR2 SVGEGT. CDR3 in DNA: TGTGCCAGCACACTCTCTTGGGGGGGAGAAAAACTATTTTTT. Protein product: CASTLSWGGEKLFF.

This clonotype was detected ten times or more. The chain couples TRBV30 to TRBJ1-1, with unresolved D. Germline CDR1 reads GTSNPN; CDR2 reads SVGIG (reference sequence). V was trimmed by 0 bases and J by 0 bases, leaving 5 bases between them. This CDR3 contains 13 residues. The CDR3 coding sequence is TGTGCCTGGAGTGTAACTCTGAACACTGAAGCTTTCTTT. It yields the protein CAWSVTLNTEAFF.

This clonotype was counted many times. The V call is TRBV20-1, the J call TRBJ2-1; D unclear. Germline assignment: CDR1 DFQATT and CDR2 SNEGSKA (reference sequence). The CDR3 is 15 residues long. V was clipped by 0 bases and J by 6 bases, with 15 bases between them. CDR3 sequence reads: CSARDLGMGINEQFF. Written as DNA, the CDR3 is TGCAGTGCTAGAGATCTTGGCATGGGAATCAATGAGCAGTTCTTC.

This clonotype showed up many times. The V call is TRBV7-9, the J call TRBJ1-4; TRBD1 agrees at 7 bases. Trimming cost V 5 bases and J 2 bases; bases outside gene matches: 2. The CDR3 totals 14 residues. Germline V gene lookup returns CDR1 SEHNR and CDR2 FQNEAQ (reference sequence). CDR3 protein: CASSPGGTNEKLFF. The DNA of the CDR3 is TGTGCCAGCAGCCCAGGGGGGACTAATGAAAAACTGTTTTTT.

This chain connects TRBV27 to TRBJ1-5, with D perhaps matching TRBD1 (6 bases). CDR1 and CDR2 (germline): MNHEY, SMNVEV (reference sequence). The CDR3 sequence is 15 residues long. V was clipped by 10 bases and J by 2 bases, with 18 bases between them. CDR3 loop: CATHPEGGGNQPQHF. CDR3 in DNA: TGTGCCACCCACCCCGAGGGGGGTGGCAATCAGCCCCAGCATTTT.

This clonotype came up many times. In DNA form, the CDR3 reads TGTGCCAGCAGCTCCGGGACAGGCACCTACAATGAGCAGTTCTTC. Translated, it gives CASSSGTGTYNEQFF. This chain joins TRBV12-3 or TRBV12-4 and TRBJ2-1, with 8 bases that match TRBD1. Trimming took 6 bases from V and 2 from J; bases not matched to a gene: 6. The CDR3 runs 15 residues.

This chain connects TRBV11-2 to TRBJ2-2, with unresolved D. CDR3 length: 17 residues. V lost 1 base and J 0 bases, leaving 12 bases between the germline ends. Germline CDR1 and CDR2: SGHAT and FQNNGV. The CDR3 DNA reads as TGTGCCAGCAGCTTAGCCGCGTTCTCAGCGAACACCGGGGAGCTGTTTTTT. Its translation: CASSLAAFSANTGELFF.

This clonotype was seen at least ten times. The chain joins TRBV3-1 to TRBJ2-3; maybe TRBD1 (6 bases). CDR3 length equals 15 residues. Trimming took 0 bases from V and 4 from J, leaving 11 bases between them. Germline lookup yields CDR1 LGHDT and CDR2 YNNKEL (reference sequence). The CDR3 loop reads CASSQEAHRADTQYF. The CDR3 DNA reads as TGTGCCAGCAGCCAAGAAGCCCACAGGGCAGATACGCAGTATTTT.

In this sample, this clonotype turned up many times. The chain employs TRBV10-3 and TRBJ1-2; D perhaps matches TRBD1 (5 bases). Germline CDR1 is ENHRY and CDR2 is SYGVKD. Between the trimmed V and J ends, which lost 0 bases and 6 bases, there was a span of 17 bases. The CDR3 spans 16 residues. This chain's CDR3 is CAISESPLTEGHGYTF. Written as DNA, the CDR3 is TGTGCCATCAGTGAGTCTCCGCTGACAGAGGGACATGGCTACACCTTC.